These 13 T cell receptor beta chains originate from one sample sequenced in a study of OX40 agonist ivuxolimab in advanced cancers. Using immunoSEQ multiplex PCR, the repertoire was profiled, and TCRdb retains in-frame clones only, with some absent. The sample gives some 78,000 clones, around nine tenths of which show up once; approximately 0.43% is in the top ten. The sample in question was CD4+ or CD8+ T cells sorted from blood, obtained in a trial of the OX40 agonist ivuxolimab. These receptors originate from an adult with an advanced solid tumor such as melanoma, head and neck, liver or kidney cancer.

Only a few counts were recorded for this clone. It is likely a read error, because the conserved phenylalanine at the end of the CDR3 is missing. The rearrangement uses TRBV2 and TRBJ1-6; D gene uncertain. The CDR3 is 14 residues long. Trimming removed 3 bases at V and 10 bases at J, with 13 bases between. Per germline, CDR1 SNHLY and CDR2 FYNNEI. CDR3 bases: TGTGCCAGCAGTGAGGCAGAAAGTAGGTCACCCCTCCACCTT. This encodes CASSEAESRSPLHL.

This clone has only a few counts. The rearrangement links TRBV7-3 to TRBJ2-7, with D maybe TRBD1 (6 bases). This CDR3 is built from 15 residues. CDR1 SGHTA and CDR2 FQGTGA come from the germline V gene. The germline V and J ends were trimmed by 0 bases and 6 bases, with 15 bases remaining between them. The CDR3 loop is CASSLTLQGMGEQYF. The DNA of the CDR3 is TGTGCCAGCAGCTTAACGTTGCAGGGGATGGGCGAGCAGTACTTC.

In its sample, this clone was seen once. The V call is TRBV5-1, the J call TRBJ2-7, with D possibly TRBD2 on 7 matching bases. There are 15 residues in the CDR3. Germline-derived CDR1 and CDR2 are SGHRS and YFSETQ. V lost 4 bases and J 3 bases, leaving 17 bases between the germline ends. CDR3 nucleotides: TGCGCCAGCAGCCCCCGAAGGGGGGGATACTACGAGCAGTACTTC. Protein sequence: CASSPRRGGYYEQYF. The full variable domain, in which reference TRBV5-1 and TRBJ2-7 provide the parts outside the CDR3, is KAGVTQTPRYLIKTRGQQVTLSCSPISGHRSVSWYQQTPGQGLQFLFEYFSETQRNKGNFPGRFSGRQFSNSRSEMNVSTLELGDSALYLCASSPRRGGYYEQYFGPGTRLTVT.

The rearrangement joins TRBV12-5 to TRBJ1-2, with D perhaps TRBD1 (5 bases). Trimming left V 5 bases short and J 8 bases short, with 15 bases between. Germline CDR1 LGHNT, CDR2 FRNRAP. This CDR3 region has 13 residues. The CDR3 protein is CASGRGTLWGYTF. CDR3 DNA: TGTGCTAGTGGTCGTGGGACTCTTTGGGGCTACACCTTC.

The chain recombines TRBV5-8 with TRBJ1-3; no definite D call. V was clipped by 4 bases and J by 4 bases, with 12 bases between them. Germline CDR1 and CDR2: SGHTS and YDEGEE. The CDR3 length is 14 residues. The CDR3 reads CASSAVGIGNTIYF. In nucleotides, the CDR3 is TGTGCCAGCAGCGCCGTAGGGATCGGAAACACCATATATTTT. The variable domain in full, with the rest retrieved from reference TRBV5-8 and TRBJ1-3, is EAGVTQSPTHLIKTRGQQATLRCSPISGHTSVYWYQQALGLGLQFLLWYDEGEERNRGNFPPRFSGRQFPNYSSELNVNALELEDSALYLCASSAVGIGNTIYFGEGSWLTVV.

The chain employs TRBV19 and TRBJ2-3, with 8 bases identical to TRBD2. V trimming: 6 bases; J trimming: 6 bases; junction bases outside the gene matches: 5. This CDR3 is built from 13 residues. Germline V gene lookup returns CDR1 LNHDA and CDR2 SQIVND (reference sequence). The CDR3 loop reads CASRPTGGDTQYF. For the CDR3, the DNA is TGTGCCAGTAGGCCCACGGGAGGGGATACGCAGTATTTT.

This chain joins TRBV11-3 and TRBJ2-2; 7 bases are a match to TRBD1. The CDR3 extends over 16 amino acids. V lost 5 bases to trimming and J lost 5 bases; unmatched junction nucleotides: 11. From germline, CDR1 is SGHNT and CDR2 YENEEA. CDR3: CASSADRAPDTGELFF. The DNA for the CDR3 is TGTGCCAGCAGCGCCGACAGGGCCCCTGATACCGGGGAGCTGTTTTTT. Drawing the rest from reference TRBV11-3 and TRBJ2-2, the complete variable domain is EAGVVQSPRYKIIEKKQPVAFWCNPISGHNTLYWYLQNLGQGPELLIRYENEEAVDDSQLPKDRFSAERLKGVDSTLKIQPAELGDSAVYLCASSADRAPDTGELFFGEGSRLTVL.

Worth noting for this clone: Other DNA variants within this sample encode the same CDR3. V is TRBV5-8 and J is TRBJ2-3, with D perhaps matching TRBD1 (5 bases). Germline loops: CDR1 SGHTS, CDR2 YDEGEE. The CDR3 is made up of 16 amino acids. Trimming pared 0 bases from V and 0 bases from J, leaving 11 bases between. The CDR3 DNA sequence: TGTGCCAGCAGCTTGGTGACAGCCCTGAGCACAGATACGCAGTATTTT. Translating gives CASSLVTALSTDTQYF.

The chain combines TRBV13 with TRBJ1-4, with 9 bases identical to TRBD1. The CDR3 totals 16 residues. With V trimmed by 5 bases and J by 7 bases, 11 bases remained unmatched. CDR1 is PRHDT and CDR2 is FYEKMQ in the germline V gene (reference sequence). CDR3 protein: CASSVRRTGVIEKLFF. CDR3 nucleotide sequence: TGTGCCAGCAGCGTCCGTAGGACAGGGGTTATTGAAAAACTGTTTTTT. Based on the CDR3 plus reference TRBV13 and TRBJ1-4, the full variable domain is AAGVIQSPRHLIKEKRETATLKCYPIPRHDTVYWYQQGPGQDPQFLISFYEKMQSDKGSIPDRFSAQQFSDYHSELNMSSLELGDSALYFCASSVRRTGVIEKLFFGSGTQLSVL.

The chain employs TRBV29-1 and TRBJ2-2, with unresolved D. Trimming stripped 6 bases from V and 3 bases from J, with 17 bases between. This CDR3 has 15 residues. Germline lookup yields CDR1 SQVTM and CDR2 ANQGSEA. The CDR3, as DNA: TGCAGCGTATCGGGCCAAAATATTTACACCGGGGAGCTGTTTTTT. This sequence encodes CSVSGQNIYTGELFF.

V and J are TRBV11-2 and TRBJ2-1; D is unclear. The CDR3 totals 15 residues. Germline V gives CDR1 SGHAT, CDR2 FQNNGV. The V end lost 3 bases, the J end lost 0 bases, and 9 bases lay between the germline ends. CDR3 bases: TGTGCCAGCAGCTTCGACGGAAGCTCCTACAATGAGCAGTTCTTC. This codes for CASSFDGSSYNEQFF.

The chain carries TRBV19 and TRBJ1-2, with D perhaps matching TRBD1 (5 bases). Germline assignment: CDR1 LNHDA and CDR2 SQIVND (reference sequence). The CDR3 totals 15 residues. V gave up 7 bases and J gave up 6 bases, with 21 bases separating them. CDR3 sequence: CASTSGGRREHGYTF. The CDR3, as DNA: TGTGCCAGTACTTCCGGGGGAAGGAGGGAGCATGGCTACACCTTC.

This CDR3 is CASSLYGYTEAFF. The CDR3 DNA reads as TGCGCCAGCAGCTTGTACGGGTACACTGAAGCTTTCTTT. This sequence joins TRBV5-1 and TRBJ1-1; the D is unclear. Deletions cut 1 base from V and 3 bases from J, with 7 bases between. This CDR3 has 13 amino acids. Germline lookup yields CDR1 SGHRS and CDR2 YFSETQ. The complete variable domain, with remaining parts taken from reference TRBV5-1 and TRBJ1-1, reads KAGVTQTPRYLIKTRGQQVTLSCSPISGHRSVSWYQQTPGQGLQFLFEYFSETQRNKGNFPGRFSGRQFSNSRSEMNVSTLELGDSALYLCASSLYGYTEAFFGQGTRLTVV.